Listed here are 32 T cell receptor beta chains from one sample, sequenced in a study of early T cells in non-severe SARS-CoV-2 infection. From the 5' RACE reads, TCRdb called clonotypes with MiXCR, one entry per CDR3 protein. The sample holds fewer than 35,000 distinct CDR3 sequences, roughly 7% seen once. The sequenced sample was whole blood. These receptor sequences come from an adult who was a healthcare worker with PCR-confirmed SARS-CoV-2 infection or an uninfected control (not recorded which).

Many counts were recorded for this clonotype. The V call is TRBV4-3, the J call TRBJ2-1, with D uncertain. Trimming took off 0 bases at V and 8 bases at J, with 14 bases between the two ends. In germline, CDR1 is LGHNA, CDR2 YSLEER. The CDR3 consists of 15 residues. CDR3 DNA sequence: TGCGCCAGCAGCCAAGAGGTCGTGACCACAGATGAGCAGTTCTTC. This encodes CASSQEVVTTDEQFF.

The DNA for the CDR3 is TGTGCCAGCAGTCTAGGTCGCGAGCAGTACTTC. The encoded protein is CASSLGREQYF. The J gene is TRBJ2-7, the V gene TRBV28, with D unresolved. Germline-derived CDR1 and CDR2 are MDHEN and SYDVKM. This CDR3 has 11 residues. The ends were cut back, 5 bases at V and 6 bases at J, with 8 bases in the middle. Full variable domain (missing parts from reference TRBV28 and TRBJ2-7): DVKVTQSSRYLVKRTGEKVFLECVQDMDHENMFWYRQDPGLGLRLIYFSYDVKMKEKGDIPEGYSVSREKKERFSLILESASTNQTSMYLCASSLGREQYFGPGTRLTVT.

This clonotype was observed many times. This chain links TRBV5-1 with TRBJ1-1; the D gene is possibly TRBD1 (6 bases). The V gene's germline CDR1 is SGHRS and CDR2 YFSETQ. With 7 bases removed from V and 0 bases from J, the gap between germline ends came to 19 bases. CDR3 length equals 16 residues. The CDR3 bases are TGCGCCAGCTCCCGGGCGGACAGAACAATGAACACTGAAGCTTTCTTT. It specifies CASSRADRTMNTEAFF.

This clonotype occurred many times. The gene calls are TRBV12-3 or TRBV12-4 and TRBJ2-6; D is undetermined. This CDR3 spans 19 amino acids. The V and J ends lost 4 bases and 0 bases respectively, with 19 bases between them. The CDR3 DNA reads TGTGCCAGCAGTTCCCCGCCCGTTCTTTGGGGCTCTGGGGCCAACGTCCTGACTTTC. Its protein is CASSSPPVLWGSGANVLTF.

This clonotype was observed many times. This chain joins TRBV28 and TRBJ2-5; no clear D gene. Germline loops: CDR1 MDHEN, CDR2 SYDVKM. The CDR3 is 10 amino acids. V was pared by 10 bases and J by 9 bases, with 12 bases between. Here the CDR3 reads CATHLEPQYF. The CDR3 DNA reads as TGTGCCACCCACCTCGAGCCCCAGTACTTC.

This clonotype was seen a handful of times. The genes are TRBV5-1 and TRBJ2-1; 14 bases map to TRBD2. J lost 9 bases, V lost 4 bases, and 9 bases had no gene match. Germline values: CDR1 SGHRS, CDR2 YFSETQ. The CDR3 is 16 amino acids. The CDR3 reads CASSTGTSGSLGEQFF. The CDR3 bases are TGCGCCAGCAGCACTGGGACTAGCGGGAGTCTTGGTGAGCAGTTCTTC.

This clonotype came up many times. The CDR3 sequence: CASSRAYEQYF. DNA of the CDR3: TGTGCCAGCAGCCGAGCTTACGAGCAGTACTTC. This sequence joins TRBV6-2 or TRBV6-3 and TRBJ2-7; D gene unclear. The CDR3 runs to 11 residues. Germline CDR1 reads MNHEY; CDR2 reads SVGEGT. V was pared by 6 bases and J by 4 bases, with 7 bases between.

Sample share makes this clonotype medium-sized. The rearrangement links TRBV20-1 to TRBJ1-2, with 8 bases matching TRBD1. Trimming took 4 bases from V and 2 from J; bases not matched to a gene: 6. The CDR3 spans 14 residues. The germline V gene has CDR1 DFQATT and CDR2 SNEGSKA (reference sequence). The DNA for the CDR3 is TGCAGTGCTACGACAGGGGTACGAAACTATGGCTACACCTTC. This encodes CSATTGVRNYGYTF.

This clonotype was counted ten times or more. The chain joins TRBV19 to TRBJ2-3; D remains unclear. The CDR3 has 14 amino acids. The ends were cut back, 4 bases at V and 3 bases at J, with 11 bases in the middle. Per the germline V gene, CDR1 is LNHDA and CDR2 is SQIVND (reference sequence). CDR3 coding DNA: TGTGCCAGTAGTACCTTCCGACAAACAGATACGCAGTATTTT. Protein: CASSTFRQTDTQYF. The entire variable domain, with the rest obtained from reference TRBV19 and TRBJ2-3, is as follows: DGGITQSPKYLFRKEGQNVTLSCEQNLNHDAMYWYRQDPGQGLRLIYYSQIVNDFQKGDIAEGYSVSREKKESFPLTVTSAQKNPTAFYLCASSTFRQTDTQYFGPGTRLTVL.

There are many counts of this clonotype. DNA for the CDR3: TGTGCCAGCAGTGAACCCCTCCATCGCACCGGGGAGCTGTTTTTT. This codes for CASSEPLHRTGELFF. The genes are TRBV6-1 and TRBJ2-2; D remains ambiguous. V was shortened by 2 bases and J by 4 bases, with 11 bases between the two germline ends. This CDR3 is built from 15 residues. The V gene's germline CDR1 is MNHNS and CDR2 SASEGT.

This clonotype was detected once. This sequence joins TRBV20-1 and TRBJ2-1; D tentatively reads TRBD1 or TRBD2 (5 bases each). Trimming left V 4 bases short and J 4 bases short, with 11 bases between. From germline, CDR1 is DFQATT and CDR2 SNEGSKA (reference sequence). The CDR3 extends over 13 amino acids. DNA of the CDR3: TGCAGTGCTACGGGACGGACTTACAATGAGCAGTTCTTC. This sequence encodes CSATGRTYNEQFF.

There are many counts of this clonotype. The J gene is TRBJ2-7, the V gene TRBV29-1, with 11 bases matching TRBD1. Per germline, CDR1 SQVTM and CDR2 ANQGSEA. Trimming removed 7 bases from V and 3 bases from J; junction bases left unmatched: 5. The CDR3 covers 13 residues. The CDR3 protein is CSARGTGGYEQYF. The CDR3 bases are TGCAGCGCCCGGGGGACAGGGGGCTACGAGCAGTACTTC.

This clonotype was seen many times. The chain employs TRBV29-1 and TRBJ1-5, with D maybe TRBD1 (6 bases). Per the germline V gene, CDR1 is SQVTM and CDR2 is ANQGSEA. Trimming took 7 bases from V and 4 from J, leaving 11 bases between them. This CDR3 region has 12 residues. CDR3 nucleotide sequence: TGCAGCGCTGGGACATCTAATCAGCCCCAGCATTTT. Its translation: CSAGTSNQPQHF.

At least ten counts were recorded for this clonotype. The V call is TRBV20-1, the J call TRBJ2-7; TRBD2 matches 15 bases. Looked up from germline, CDR1 is DFQATT and CDR2 is SNEGSKA (reference sequence). After removal of 6 bases from V and 5 bases from J, the junction contained 17 bases not matched to a gene. The CDR3 contains 18 residues. The CDR3 DNA is TGCAGTGCCCCACTACGGGGAGGGACTAGCGGGAGGTACCACGAGCAGTACTTC. It yields the protein CSAPLRGGTSGRYHEQYF.

Many counts were recorded for this clonotype. The chain combines TRBV10-3 with TRBJ1-1; D gene uncertain. The CDR3 is made up of 12 amino acids. The germline V gene encodes CDR1 ENHRY and CDR2 SYGVKD. Trimming stripped 6 bases from V and 4 bases from J, with 9 bases between. CDR3 DNA: TGTGCCATCAGGGCTGAGGGCACTGAAGCTTTCTTT. Protein: CAIRAEGTEAFF.

This clonotype showed up many times. This chain connects TRBV5-1 to TRBJ1-3; D not certain. Trimming pared 4 bases from V and 0 bases from J, leaving 14 bases between. Per germline, CDR1 SGHRS and CDR2 YFSETQ. The CDR3 sequence is 16 residues long. The CDR3 bases are TGCGCCAGCAGCCCCAATGACGGCTCCTCTGGAAACACCATATATTTT. It codes for CASSPNDGSSGNTIYF.

This clonotype was seen ten or more times. The chain couples TRBV4-1 to TRBJ1-4; 7 bases agree with TRBD1. J lost 8 bases, V lost 1 base, and 10 bases had no gene match. This CDR3 contains 16 residues. Germline CDR1 reads MGHRA; CDR2 reads YSYEKL. CDR3 region: CASSQGSRDSIEKLFF. The CDR3, as DNA: TGCGCCAGCAGCCAAGGAAGTAGGGACAGCATAGAAAAACTGTTTTTT.

This clonotype appeared a few times. The chain has TRBV2 and TRBJ1-1, with TRBD1 matching over 7 bases. Losses at the gene ends were 5 bases for V and 0 bases for J; bases not matched to a gene: 3. The CDR3 totals 14 residues. The germline gives CDR1 SNHLY, CDR2 FYNNEI. DNA of the CDR3: TGTGCCAGCAGTCTAGACAGGGTGAACACTGAAGCTTTCTTT. It is translated as CASSLDRVNTEAFF. Full variable domain (outside the CDR3, taken from reference TRBV2 and TRBJ1-1): EPEVTQTPSHQVTQMGQEVILRCVPISNHLYFYWYRQILGQKVEFLVSFYNNEISEKSEIFDDQFSVERPDGSNFTLKIRSTKLEDSAMYFCASSLDRVNTEAFFGQGTRLTVV.

In its sample, this clonotype was seen many times. V gene TRBV5-5 combines with J gene TRBJ2-1; possible D gene TRBD2, 6 bases. The CDR3 extends over 17 amino acids. Per germline, CDR1 SGHKS and CDR2 YYEKEE (reference sequence). V dropped 1 base and J dropped 0 bases, with 14 bases sitting between them. CDR3 DNA sequence: TGTGCCAGCAGCTTGACGGTCGGGGGAAGCTCCTACAATGAGCAGTTCTTC. It is translated as CASSLTVGGSSYNEQFF. The whole variable domain, filled in from reference TRBV5-5 and TRBJ2-1, reads DAGVTQSPTHLIKTRGQQVTLRCSPISGHKSVSWYQQVLGQGPQFIFQYYEKEERGRGNFPDRFSARQFPNYSSELNVNALLLGDSALYLCASSLTVGGSSYNEQFFGPGTRLTVL.

By share, this clonotype counts as medium-sized (0.01 to 0.1%). The gene calls are TRBV29-1 and TRBJ1-1, with 8 bases that match TRBD1. This CDR3 has 12 residues. Per germline, CDR1 SQVTM and CDR2 ANQGSEA. V lost 6 bases and J lost 3; bases outside the gene matches: 3. The CDR3 sequence is CSVVTGDTEAFF. DNA of the CDR3: TGCAGCGTCGTGACAGGGGACACTGAAGCTTTCTTT.

This clonotype was observed at least ten times. The rearrangement uses TRBV19 and TRBJ1-1; the match to TRBD1 covers 7 bases. Germline V gene lookup returns CDR1 LNHDA and CDR2 SQIVND (reference sequence). The CDR3 contains 15 residues. V shed 4 bases, J shed 7 bases, and the junction held 12 bases outside the gene matches. The CDR3 DNA reads as TGTGCCAGTAGTACCCCGGACAGGCCCCCCTATGAAGCTTTCTTT. Encoded protein: CASSTPDRPPYEAFF.

The CDR3 coding sequence is TGTGCCAGCAGCCCCCCTAGCGGGAGGGCCGGATACGAGCAGTACTTC. Translation gives CASSPPSGRAGYEQYF. The chain links TRBV3-1 to TRBJ2-7; 12 bases line up with TRBD2. Germline assignment: CDR1 LGHDT and CDR2 YNNKEL (reference sequence). The junction had 8 bases not matched to a gene; V was cut back by 4 bases and J by 4 bases. This CDR3 has 16 amino acids.

The chain couples TRBV7-2 to TRBJ2-7; D not resolved. With 2 bases removed from V and 6 bases from J, the gap between germline ends came to 8 bases. Germline-derived CDR1 and CDR2 are SGHTA and FQGNSA. The CDR3 loop spans 12 amino acids. The CDR3 here is CASSLRAPEQYF. The DNA of the CDR3 is TGTGCCAGCAGCTTACGGGCCCCCGAGCAGTACTTC.

This clonotype was observed at least ten times. The chain has TRBV6-6 and TRBJ2-7; 9 bases match TRBD2. Trimming removed 0 bases from V and 0 bases from J; junction bases left unmatched: 6. The CDR3 contains 17 residues. Germline V gives CDR1 MNHNY, CDR2 SVGAGI (reference sequence). The CDR3 region is CASSYSSRGRASYEQYF. DNA for the CDR3: TGTGCCAGCAGTTACTCGAGTCGCGGGAGGGCCTCCTACGAGCAGTACTTC.

The table lists this clonotype with many counts. V gene TRBV20-1 combines with J gene TRBJ1-5; D is ambiguous. Germline lookup yields CDR1 DFQATT and CDR2 SNEGSKA (reference sequence). This CDR3 contains 14 residues. V was clipped by 3 bases and J by 0 bases, with 9 bases between them. CDR3 sequence reads: CSASRSGSNQPQHF. The CDR3 DNA is TGCAGTGCTAGCAGATCAGGTAGCAATCAGCCCCAGCATTTT.

This clonotype was picked up many times. This sequence joins TRBV27 and TRBJ1-2; D possibly corresponds to TRBD1 (6 bases). In germline, CDR1 is MNHEY, CDR2 SMNVEV (reference sequence). There are 14 residues in the CDR3. Deletions cut 4 bases from V and 8 bases from J, with 17 bases between. DNA of the CDR3: TGTGCCAGCAGTTCCAGGGGAGGGGAGGAGGGCTACACCTTC. Protein: CASSSRGGEEGYTF.

The chain couples TRBV10-1 to TRBJ1-1; D unresolved. The ends were cut back, 5 bases at V and 0 bases at J, with 7 bases in the middle. The CDR3 is 13 amino acids. In germline, CDR1 is WNHNN, CDR2 SYGVQD (reference sequence). Here the CDR3 reads CASSTAMNTEAFF. The CDR3 nucleotides read TGCGCCAGCAGTACAGCCATGAACACTGAAGCTTTCTTT.

At least ten counts were recorded for this clonotype. The V gene is TRBV7-2, the J gene TRBJ2-1; D gene unclear. The V end lost 5 bases, the J end lost 3 bases, and 14 bases lay between the germline ends. The CDR3 runs to 15 residues. Germline V gene sequence: CDR1 SGHTA, CDR2 FQGNSA. The CDR3 loop reads CASSGPPSGYNEQFF. The CDR3, as DNA: TGTGCCAGCAGCGGACCCCCGTCGGGCTACAATGAGCAGTTCTTC.

This clonotype was detected ten times or more. V usage is TRBV7-9 and J usage is TRBJ2-1; D perhaps matches TRBD2 (5 bases). V was cut by 5 bases and J by 6 bases, with 8 bases left in between. Germline-derived CDR1 and CDR2 are SEHNR and FQNEAQ (reference sequence). The CDR3 covers 12 residues. CDR3 sequence reads: CASSTDSNEQFF. The CDR3 DNA reads as TGTGCCAGCAGCACGGACTCCAATGAGCAGTTCTTC.

This clonotype was seen at least ten times. The chain has TRBV29-1 and TRBJ2-7; 14 bases fit TRBD2. Germline trimming cut 6 bases from V and 3 bases from J; bases unmatched to any gene: 7. CDR3 length: 15 amino acids. Germline CDR1 reads SQVTM; CDR2 reads ANQGSEA. This chain's CDR3 is CSVYGGLAGDYEQYF. The DNA of the CDR3 is TGCAGCGTGTACGGGGGACTAGCGGGAGACTACGAGCAGTACTTC.

The V call is TRBV9, the J call TRBJ2-7; 8 bases match TRBD1. Germline V gene lookup returns CDR1 SGDLS and CDR2 YYNGEE. J was trimmed by 3 bases and V by 4 bases; bases with no gene match: 6. The CDR3 has 14 residues. Here the CDR3 DNA reads TGTGCCAGCAGCCCACGACAGGGGAACTACGAGCAGTACTTC. Translating it yields CASSPRQGNYEQYF.

This clonotype has at least ten counts. This chain uses TRBV10-3 with TRBJ2-2; 10 bases are a match to TRBD2. The J segment lost 6 bases and the V segment lost 4 bases, leaving 5 bases of the junction unmatched. Germline assignment: CDR1 ENHRY and CDR2 SYGVKD. This CDR3 has 15 amino acids. The CDR3 protein is CAISVAGGDAGELFF. In DNA form, the CDR3 reads TGTGCCATCAGTGTAGCGGGAGGTGACGCCGGGGAGCTGTTTTTT.